These T cell receptor beta chains were read from a single sample in a study of cytomegalovirus exposure and HLA in healthy donors. Measured with immunoSEQ multiplex PCR; TCRdb has only the in-frame clones, and not every one. The sample records 65,000 to 95,000 clones, around 79% being singletons. Material: PBMCs. These receptors were taken from a human donor in good health. Each CDR3 is given with its conserved first and last residue. The D gene is left open where the match is weak.

D | J | V | DNA | CDR3
. | TRBJ2-3 | TRBV6-1 | TGTGCCAGCAGTGAAAAGGGGGTAGGCACAGATACGCAGTATTTT | CASSEKGVGTDTQYF
. | TRBJ2-7 | TRBV2 | TGTGCCACCTCAGGAGGCCCCGAGCAGTACTTC | CATSGGPEQYF
. | TRBJ1-2 | TRBV9 | TGTGCCAGCAGCGTAGGTGGGAGAGCTAACTATGGCTACACCTTC | CASSVGGRANYGYTF
TRBD1 | TRBJ2-1 | TRBV5-1 | TGCGCCAGCAGCCCCCTTGACAGGGGGCTTGACAATGAGCAGTTCTTC | CASSPLDRGLDNEQFF
. | TRBJ2-2 | TRBV5-4 | TGTGCCAGCAGCTTGGGCGGGACAGCGAACACCGGGGAGCTGTTTTTT | CASSLGGTANTGELFF
TRBD2 | TRBJ2-3 | TRBV9 | TGTGCCAGCAGCGTAGTTGGGGGTGGACTAGCGGGGGGGCCTAGCACAGATACGCAGTATTTT | CASSVVGGGLAGGPSTDTQYF
. | TRBJ1-1 | TRBV5-6 | TGTGCCAGCAGCTTGGCAAGGGGCCCTTATTATCACACTGAAGCTTTCTTT | CASSLARGPYYHTEAFF
TRBD1 | TRBJ1-2 | TRBV18 | TGTGCCAGCTCACCACAAACCGGGACAGCCAACTATGGCTACACCTTC | CASSPQTGTANYGYTF
. | TRBJ2-7 | TRBV6-1 | TGTGCCAGCAGTGACCTGGGCCCTAGCGCCTACGAGCAGTACTTC | CASSDLGPSAYEQYF
. | TRBJ2-1 | TRBV19 | TGTGCCAGTAGTATTATCACAGGGGAGGATGAGCAGTTCTTC | CASSIITGEDEQFF